What follows are 16 T cell receptor beta chains derived from one specimen sequenced in a study of CD8 T cells in Susac syndrome. RNA in amounts of roughly 0.5 to 1 ug was reverse transcribed with random hexamers. TCRdb passed the immunoSEQ multiplex PCR reads through MiXCR, listing each CDR3 protein once. This table has 150,000 to 190,000 distinct CDR3 sequences, roughly 95% appearing once. The source material was CD8+ T cells from PBMCs. The source of these receptors is a human donor with multiple sclerosis.

This chain uses TRBV19 with TRBJ1-6; unclear D gene. Trimming pared 8 bases from V and 0 bases from J, leaving 8 bases between. The germline V gene has CDR1 LNHDA and CDR2 SQIVND (reference sequence). The CDR3 runs to 14 residues. CDR3 residues: CASGESSYNSPLHF. CDR3 in DNA: TGTGCCAGTGGGGAGAGCTCCTATAATTCACCCCTCCACTTT.

V and J are TRBV19 and TRBJ2-1; D is unresolved. Germline assignment: CDR1 LNHDA and CDR2 SQIVND (reference sequence). Trimming pared 1 base from V and 5 bases from J, leaving 3 bases between. The CDR3 loop spans 12 amino acids. In DNA form, the CDR3 reads TGTGCCAGTAGTATAGGTAACAATGAGCAGTTCTTC. Protein product: CASSIGNNEQFF.

The chain links TRBV20-1 to TRBJ2-7, with D possibly matching TRBD1 (7 bases). Germline loops: CDR1 DFQATT, CDR2 SNEGSKA (reference sequence). The germline V and J ends were trimmed by 1 base and 3 bases, with 13 bases remaining between them. CDR3 length: 14 amino acids. In DNA form, the CDR3 reads TGCAGTGCTAGAGGACGCCAGGGGGGCTACGAGCAGTACTTC. This sequence encodes CSARGRQGGYEQYF.

J is TRBJ2-1 and V is TRBV30; 8 nucleotides match TRBD1. This CDR3 region has 17 residues. Germline V gene data show CDR1 as GTSNPN and CDR2 as SVGIG (reference sequence). J was trimmed by 0 bases and V by 4 bases; bases with no gene match: 11. The CDR3 nucleotides are TGTGCCTGGATCAGAGGGACAGGCTGGAGCTCCTACAATGAGCAGTTCTTC. Translation: CAWIRGTGWSSYNEQFF. Filled out from reference TRBV30 and TRBJ2-1, the complete variable domain reads SQTIHQWPATLVQPVGSPLSLECTVEGTSNPNLYWYRQAAGRGLQLLFYSVGIGQISSEVPQNLSASRPQDRQFILSSKKLLLSDSGFYLCAWIRGTGWSSYNEQFFGPGTRLTVL.

The chain combines TRBV5-1 with TRBJ2-1; 8 bases are shared with TRBD2. Germline V gives CDR1 SGHRS, CDR2 YFSETQ. This CDR3 has 16 residues. Trimming removed 4 bases from V and 5 bases from J; junction bases left unmatched: 11. The CDR3 coding sequence is TGCGCCAGCAGCCCACTAAGCGGGGGACTAAACAATGAGCAGTTCTTC. Protein: CASSPLSGGLNNEQFF.

This chain uses TRBV12-5 with TRBJ2-4; D not certain. The ends were cut back, 2 bases at V and 0 bases at J, with 14 bases in the middle. The CDR3 contains 17 residues. CDR1 is LGHNT and CDR2 is FRNRAP in the germline V gene. CDR3 coding DNA: TGTGCTAGTGGTTTGCAAGCAGCAACCGAAGCCAAAAACATTCAGTACTTC. Its translation is CASGLQAATEAKNIQYF.

This CDR3 reads CSATRRGGPPESSYEQYV. The CDR3 coding sequence is TGCAGTGCCACTCGGCGGGGGGGCCCGCCGGAGAGCTCCTACGAGCAGTACGTC. The V call is TRBV20-1, the J call TRBJ2-7, with 9 positions matching TRBD2. CDR1 and CDR2 (germline): DFQATT, SNEGSKA (reference sequence). J was trimmed by 0 bases and V by 6 bases; bases with no gene match: 18. The CDR3 covers 18 residues.

The chain recombines TRBV20-1 with TRBJ1-6, with D tentatively TRBD1 (5 bases). The CDR3 is 16 amino acids. Between the trimmed V and J ends, which lost 5 bases and 0 bases, there was a span of 14 bases. Per germline, CDR1 DFQATT and CDR2 SNEGSKA (reference sequence). The CDR3 bases are TGCAGTGCTGTAGACAGATCAAGCTCCTATAATTCACCCCTCCACTTT. Protein: CSAVDRSSSYNSPLHF.

The CDR3 coding sequence is TGTGCCTGGAGTGTACGGGGACAGCTCACAGATACGCAGTATTTT. This gives the protein CAWSVRGQLTDTQYF. The J gene is TRBJ2-3, the V gene TRBV30; 7 bases map to TRBD1. CDR3 length: 15 amino acids. The V segment lost 0 bases and the J segment 2 bases; nucleotides outside the gene matches: 5. From germline, CDR1 is GTSNPN and CDR2 SVGIG (reference sequence). The complete variable domain, with remaining parts taken from reference TRBV30 and TRBJ2-3, reads SQTIHQWPATLVQPVGSPLSLECTVEGTSNPNLYWYRQAAGRGLQLLFYSVGIGQISSEVPQNLSASRPQDRQFILSSKKLLLSDSGFYLCAWSVRGQLTDTQYFGPGTRLTVL.

This chain joins TRBV5-1 and TRBJ2-7, with 7 bases that match TRBD1. The V gene's germline CDR1 is SGHRS and CDR2 YFSETQ. The V segment lost 0 bases and the J segment 5 bases; nucleotides outside the gene matches: 2. The CDR3 is 13 amino acids. This CDR3 is CASSLDRGDEQYV. In DNA, the CDR3 is TGCGCCAGCAGCTTGGACAGGGGCGACGAGCAGTACGTC.

The rearrangement joins TRBV4-1 to TRBJ2-7; TRBD2 might be the D (5 bases). Germline lookup yields CDR1 MGHRA and CDR2 YSYEKL. With 1 base removed from V and 2 bases from J, the gap between germline ends came to 15 bases. The CDR3 runs 16 residues. The chain's CDR3 is CASSQVGSLFPYEQYF. In nucleotides, the CDR3 is TGCGCCAGCAGCCAAGTTGGGAGCCTCTTCCCCTACGAGCAGTACTTC.

This clonotype came up once. Relative to the germline gene, one junction end is altered; a read error may explain this. This chain joins TRBV7-9 and TRBJ1-1; TRBD1 is a possible D gene (6 bases). Germline V gene lookup returns CDR1 SEHNR and CDR2 FQNEAQ (reference sequence). CDR3 length: 14 amino acids. CDR3 in amino acids: CASRLGGLNTEAFF. CDR3 nucleotides: TGTGCCAGCAGATTAGGGGGTCTGAACACTGAAGCTTTCTTT.

The chain links TRBV5-6 to TRBJ2-3; D unresolved. Trimming removed 7 bases from V and 9 bases from J, with 15 bases in between. The CDR3 runs 12 residues. CDR1 is SGHDT and CDR2 is YYEEEE in the germline V gene. The CDR3 loop reads CASASPPQTQYF. The CDR3 DNA is TGTGCCAGCGCCAGCCCTCCCCAGACGCAGTATTTT.

The chain joins TRBV29-1 to TRBJ1-1; maybe TRBD1 (5 bases). This CDR3 contains 12 residues. Germline V CDR1 and CDR2: SQVTM, ANQGSEA. The V and J ends lost 7 bases and 1 base respectively, with 10 bases between them. DNA of the CDR3: TGCAGCGCCCCGACAGAGAACACTGAAGCTTTCTTT. It encodes CSAPTENTEAFF.

The chain uses TRBV21-1 and TRBJ2-1; the table's TRBD1 call for D was not verified on the DNA. TRBV21-1 is described as a pseudogene. The CDR3 is made up of 14 amino acids. The CDR3, as DNA: TGTGCCAGCAGCCGGGGGACAGGGAGGAATGAGCAGTTCTTC. This translates into CASSRGTGRNEQFF.

The CDR3: CASTIDTTDNQPQHF. The CDR3 DNA reads TGTGCCAGCACCATTGATACAACTGACAATCAGCCCCAGCATTTT. The chain carries TRBV12-3 or TRBV12-4 and TRBJ1-5; no clear D. V gave up 7 bases and J gave up 3 bases, with 16 bases separating them. The CDR3 consists of 15 residues.